Listed here are 15 T cell receptor beta chains from one sample, sequenced in a study of patients and donors after allogeneic stem cell transplantation. Each CDR3 protein is one row after TCRdb ran MiXCR on the RT-PCR reads. The sample lists 400,000 to 450,000 distinct CDR3 sequences, 16% occurring once. The specimen sequenced was blood, either unsorted or a sorted T cell fraction (not recorded which). These TCRs come from a human donor who was either an allogeneic HSCT recipient or a stem cell or donor lymphocyte infusion donor (not recorded which). It is not recorded whose cells these are; they may come from a transplant donor.

The chain employs TRBV7-3 and TRBJ1-1; D unclear. The germline V gene has CDR1 SGHTA and CDR2 FQGTGA. The CDR3 totals 14 residues. Trimming shortened V by 5 bases and J by 3 bases, and 13 bases separated the two germline ends. CDR3 nucleotides: TGTGCCAGCAGCCCCGCGGCCGGGGACACTGAAGCTTTCTTT. Amino acid sequence: CASSPAAGDTEAFF. Filled out from reference TRBV7-3 and TRBJ1-1, the complete variable domain reads GAGVSQTPSNKVTEKGKYVELRCDPISGHTALYWYRQSLGQGPEFLIYFQGTGAADDSGLPNDRFFAVRPEGSVSTLKIQRTERGDSAVYLCASSPAAGDTEAFFGQGTRLTVV.

This clonotype was seen only a few times. The chain joins TRBV7-9 to TRBJ2-7; 7 nucleotides agree with TRBD1. V shed 5 bases, J shed 4 bases, and the junction held 11 bases outside the gene matches. The germline gives CDR1 SEHNR, CDR2 FQNEAQ (reference sequence). The CDR3 has 15 residues. For the CDR3, the DNA is TGTGCCAGCAGCCCAAAGGACAGGCCACTGTACGAGCAGTACTTC. Translated, it gives CASSPKDRPLYEQYF.

This clonotype came up a few times. This sequence joins TRBV4-1 and TRBJ2-5; 7 bases match TRBD2. This CDR3 has 14 amino acids. J was trimmed by 2 bases and V by 6 bases; bases with no gene match: 6. Germline CDR1 MGHRA, CDR2 YSYEKL. CDR3 bases: TGCGCCAGCAGTCGGGAGGTGAATCAAGAGACCCAGTACTTC. The encoded protein is CASSREVNQETQYF.

The table lists this clonotype with a few counts. This CDR3 is CASSLDPGRWNTEAFF. As DNA, the CDR3 is TGTGCCAGCAGCTTGGACCCGGGAAGGTGGAACACTGAAGCTTTCTTT. The rearrangement links TRBV5-6 to TRBJ1-1; D gene ambiguous. Trimming took off 0 bases at V and 1 base at J, with 13 bases between the two ends. The CDR3 extends over 16 amino acids. CDR1 is SGHDT and CDR2 is YYEEEE in the germline V gene.

This clonotype was counted only a few times. V and J are TRBV10-3 and TRBJ2-7; D might be TRBD2 (5 bases). With 10 bases removed from V and 2 bases from J, the gap between germline ends came to 15 bases. In germline, CDR1 is ENHRY, CDR2 SYGVKD. The CDR3 is 13 residues long. The CDR3 bases are TGTGCCACCTCAGGAGGACCGGCCTACGAGCAGTACTTC. Residues: CATSGGPAYEQYF.

This clonotype showed up many times. The gene calls are TRBV3-1 and TRBJ1-1; 7 bases are shared with TRBD1. The V segment lost 4 bases and the J segment 4 bases; nucleotides outside the gene matches: 12. Germline lookup yields CDR1 LGHDT and CDR2 YNNKEL (reference sequence). The CDR3 runs to 16 residues. CDR3 coding DNA: TGTGCCAGCAGCCCCAGGGGGGCTTCTGAAGGCACTGAAGCTTTCTTT. It codes for CASSPRGASEGTEAFF.

Written as DNA, the CDR3 is TGTGCCAGCAGCTCCGACTGGGTCTACAATGAGCAGTTCTTC. Translated: CASSSDWVYNEQFF. This chain links TRBV11-3 with TRBJ2-1; D ambiguous. With 4 bases removed from V and 3 bases from J, the gap between germline ends came to 10 bases. This CDR3 has 14 residues. Germline lookup yields CDR1 SGHNT and CDR2 YENEEA. The whole variable domain, remainder taken from reference TRBV11-3 and TRBJ2-1, is EAGVVQSPRYKIIEKKQPVAFWCNPISGHNTLYWYLQNLGQGPELLIRYENEEAVDDSQLPKDRFSAERLKGVDSTLKIQPAELGDSAVYLCASSSDWVYNEQFFGPGTRLTVL.

This clonotype occurred a few times. The rearrangement links TRBV3-1 to TRBJ2-1; 7 bases map to TRBD2. The germline gives CDR1 LGHDT, CDR2 YNNKEL (reference sequence). The CDR3 is made up of 15 amino acids. V lost 3 bases to trimming and J lost 2 bases; unmatched junction nucleotides: 4. The chain's CDR3 is CASSHIAGAYNEQFF. CDR3 DNA sequence: TGTGCCAGCAGCCATATTGCGGGAGCCTACAATGAGCAGTTCTTC.

Only a few counts were recorded for this clonotype. The rearrangement joins TRBV7-6 to TRBJ2-1, with D maybe TRBD2 (6 bases). Trimming pared 2 bases from V and 9 bases from J, leaving 14 bases between. This CDR3 is 14 amino acids long. Germline-derived CDR1 and CDR2 are SGHVS and FNYEAQ. CDR3 residues: CASSLSRRVAEQFF. CDR3 nucleotides: TGTGCCAGCAGCTTAAGCCGGAGGGTGGCTGAGCAGTTCTTC.

Remarks on this clonotype: A much larger clone lies one base from this, so it may be a read error. The rearrangement joins TRBV12-3 or TRBV12-4 to TRBJ2-7; D remains ambiguous. V shed 5 bases and J shed 7 bases, with 9 bases lying between them. CDR3 size: 11 residues. The CDR3 bases are TGTGCCAGCAGTCCCGGGTCGGAGCAGTACTTC. This gives the protein CASSPGSEQYF.

The J gene is TRBJ2-7, the V gene TRBV5-6, with D perhaps matching TRBD1 (6 bases). Germline V lookup: CDR1 SGHDT, CDR2 YYEEEE. This CDR3 spans 14 amino acids. Trimming shortened V by 4 bases and J by 3 bases, and 14 bases separated the two germline ends. The CDR3 loop is CASSPGQSNYEQYF. CDR3 DNA sequence: TGTGCCAGCAGCCCCGGACAGAGTAACTACGAGCAGTACTTC.

This clonotype was found a few times. The chain is built from TRBV6-1 and TRBJ1-3; D is ambiguous. Per the germline V gene, CDR1 is MNHNS and CDR2 is SASEGT. The CDR3 runs to 13 residues. V lost 6 bases and J 7 bases, leaving 13 bases between the germline ends. CDR3 sequence (DNA): TGTGCCAGCAGCCTACAAATTCTGAACACCATATATTTT. It translates to CASSLQILNTIYF.

This sequence joins TRBV7-2 and TRBJ2-7, with a possible D match to TRBD1 (6 bases). This CDR3 is built from 16 residues. V lost 4 bases and J 1 base, leaving 17 bases between the germline ends. Germline V lookup: CDR1 SGHTA, CDR2 FQGNSA. CDR3 loop: CASSWAPGHFSYEQYF. The DNA for the CDR3 is TGTGCCAGCAGCTGGGCTCCGGGACACTTTTCCTACGAGCAGTACTTC.

CDR3 sequence: CASSELDRIETGELFF. For the CDR3, the DNA is TGTGCCAGCAGCGAACTCGACAGAATCGAGACCGGGGAGCTGTTTTTT. The rearrangement uses TRBV2 and TRBJ2-2; perhaps TRBD1 as D (5 bases). This CDR3 is built from 16 residues. CDR1 and CDR2 from the germline V gene are SNHLY and FYNNEI. V lost 6 bases to trimming and J lost 5 bases, with 19 bases between them.

This clonotype was seen only a few times. This chain joins TRBV12-3 or TRBV12-4 and TRBJ2-7; D is uncertain. This CDR3 region has 14 residues. Trimming stripped 4 bases from V and 8 bases from J, with 18 bases between. The CDR3 protein is CASSSTPAKTKQYF. DNA for the CDR3: TGTGCCAGCAGTTCCACCCCTGCCAAGACCAAGCAGTACTTC.